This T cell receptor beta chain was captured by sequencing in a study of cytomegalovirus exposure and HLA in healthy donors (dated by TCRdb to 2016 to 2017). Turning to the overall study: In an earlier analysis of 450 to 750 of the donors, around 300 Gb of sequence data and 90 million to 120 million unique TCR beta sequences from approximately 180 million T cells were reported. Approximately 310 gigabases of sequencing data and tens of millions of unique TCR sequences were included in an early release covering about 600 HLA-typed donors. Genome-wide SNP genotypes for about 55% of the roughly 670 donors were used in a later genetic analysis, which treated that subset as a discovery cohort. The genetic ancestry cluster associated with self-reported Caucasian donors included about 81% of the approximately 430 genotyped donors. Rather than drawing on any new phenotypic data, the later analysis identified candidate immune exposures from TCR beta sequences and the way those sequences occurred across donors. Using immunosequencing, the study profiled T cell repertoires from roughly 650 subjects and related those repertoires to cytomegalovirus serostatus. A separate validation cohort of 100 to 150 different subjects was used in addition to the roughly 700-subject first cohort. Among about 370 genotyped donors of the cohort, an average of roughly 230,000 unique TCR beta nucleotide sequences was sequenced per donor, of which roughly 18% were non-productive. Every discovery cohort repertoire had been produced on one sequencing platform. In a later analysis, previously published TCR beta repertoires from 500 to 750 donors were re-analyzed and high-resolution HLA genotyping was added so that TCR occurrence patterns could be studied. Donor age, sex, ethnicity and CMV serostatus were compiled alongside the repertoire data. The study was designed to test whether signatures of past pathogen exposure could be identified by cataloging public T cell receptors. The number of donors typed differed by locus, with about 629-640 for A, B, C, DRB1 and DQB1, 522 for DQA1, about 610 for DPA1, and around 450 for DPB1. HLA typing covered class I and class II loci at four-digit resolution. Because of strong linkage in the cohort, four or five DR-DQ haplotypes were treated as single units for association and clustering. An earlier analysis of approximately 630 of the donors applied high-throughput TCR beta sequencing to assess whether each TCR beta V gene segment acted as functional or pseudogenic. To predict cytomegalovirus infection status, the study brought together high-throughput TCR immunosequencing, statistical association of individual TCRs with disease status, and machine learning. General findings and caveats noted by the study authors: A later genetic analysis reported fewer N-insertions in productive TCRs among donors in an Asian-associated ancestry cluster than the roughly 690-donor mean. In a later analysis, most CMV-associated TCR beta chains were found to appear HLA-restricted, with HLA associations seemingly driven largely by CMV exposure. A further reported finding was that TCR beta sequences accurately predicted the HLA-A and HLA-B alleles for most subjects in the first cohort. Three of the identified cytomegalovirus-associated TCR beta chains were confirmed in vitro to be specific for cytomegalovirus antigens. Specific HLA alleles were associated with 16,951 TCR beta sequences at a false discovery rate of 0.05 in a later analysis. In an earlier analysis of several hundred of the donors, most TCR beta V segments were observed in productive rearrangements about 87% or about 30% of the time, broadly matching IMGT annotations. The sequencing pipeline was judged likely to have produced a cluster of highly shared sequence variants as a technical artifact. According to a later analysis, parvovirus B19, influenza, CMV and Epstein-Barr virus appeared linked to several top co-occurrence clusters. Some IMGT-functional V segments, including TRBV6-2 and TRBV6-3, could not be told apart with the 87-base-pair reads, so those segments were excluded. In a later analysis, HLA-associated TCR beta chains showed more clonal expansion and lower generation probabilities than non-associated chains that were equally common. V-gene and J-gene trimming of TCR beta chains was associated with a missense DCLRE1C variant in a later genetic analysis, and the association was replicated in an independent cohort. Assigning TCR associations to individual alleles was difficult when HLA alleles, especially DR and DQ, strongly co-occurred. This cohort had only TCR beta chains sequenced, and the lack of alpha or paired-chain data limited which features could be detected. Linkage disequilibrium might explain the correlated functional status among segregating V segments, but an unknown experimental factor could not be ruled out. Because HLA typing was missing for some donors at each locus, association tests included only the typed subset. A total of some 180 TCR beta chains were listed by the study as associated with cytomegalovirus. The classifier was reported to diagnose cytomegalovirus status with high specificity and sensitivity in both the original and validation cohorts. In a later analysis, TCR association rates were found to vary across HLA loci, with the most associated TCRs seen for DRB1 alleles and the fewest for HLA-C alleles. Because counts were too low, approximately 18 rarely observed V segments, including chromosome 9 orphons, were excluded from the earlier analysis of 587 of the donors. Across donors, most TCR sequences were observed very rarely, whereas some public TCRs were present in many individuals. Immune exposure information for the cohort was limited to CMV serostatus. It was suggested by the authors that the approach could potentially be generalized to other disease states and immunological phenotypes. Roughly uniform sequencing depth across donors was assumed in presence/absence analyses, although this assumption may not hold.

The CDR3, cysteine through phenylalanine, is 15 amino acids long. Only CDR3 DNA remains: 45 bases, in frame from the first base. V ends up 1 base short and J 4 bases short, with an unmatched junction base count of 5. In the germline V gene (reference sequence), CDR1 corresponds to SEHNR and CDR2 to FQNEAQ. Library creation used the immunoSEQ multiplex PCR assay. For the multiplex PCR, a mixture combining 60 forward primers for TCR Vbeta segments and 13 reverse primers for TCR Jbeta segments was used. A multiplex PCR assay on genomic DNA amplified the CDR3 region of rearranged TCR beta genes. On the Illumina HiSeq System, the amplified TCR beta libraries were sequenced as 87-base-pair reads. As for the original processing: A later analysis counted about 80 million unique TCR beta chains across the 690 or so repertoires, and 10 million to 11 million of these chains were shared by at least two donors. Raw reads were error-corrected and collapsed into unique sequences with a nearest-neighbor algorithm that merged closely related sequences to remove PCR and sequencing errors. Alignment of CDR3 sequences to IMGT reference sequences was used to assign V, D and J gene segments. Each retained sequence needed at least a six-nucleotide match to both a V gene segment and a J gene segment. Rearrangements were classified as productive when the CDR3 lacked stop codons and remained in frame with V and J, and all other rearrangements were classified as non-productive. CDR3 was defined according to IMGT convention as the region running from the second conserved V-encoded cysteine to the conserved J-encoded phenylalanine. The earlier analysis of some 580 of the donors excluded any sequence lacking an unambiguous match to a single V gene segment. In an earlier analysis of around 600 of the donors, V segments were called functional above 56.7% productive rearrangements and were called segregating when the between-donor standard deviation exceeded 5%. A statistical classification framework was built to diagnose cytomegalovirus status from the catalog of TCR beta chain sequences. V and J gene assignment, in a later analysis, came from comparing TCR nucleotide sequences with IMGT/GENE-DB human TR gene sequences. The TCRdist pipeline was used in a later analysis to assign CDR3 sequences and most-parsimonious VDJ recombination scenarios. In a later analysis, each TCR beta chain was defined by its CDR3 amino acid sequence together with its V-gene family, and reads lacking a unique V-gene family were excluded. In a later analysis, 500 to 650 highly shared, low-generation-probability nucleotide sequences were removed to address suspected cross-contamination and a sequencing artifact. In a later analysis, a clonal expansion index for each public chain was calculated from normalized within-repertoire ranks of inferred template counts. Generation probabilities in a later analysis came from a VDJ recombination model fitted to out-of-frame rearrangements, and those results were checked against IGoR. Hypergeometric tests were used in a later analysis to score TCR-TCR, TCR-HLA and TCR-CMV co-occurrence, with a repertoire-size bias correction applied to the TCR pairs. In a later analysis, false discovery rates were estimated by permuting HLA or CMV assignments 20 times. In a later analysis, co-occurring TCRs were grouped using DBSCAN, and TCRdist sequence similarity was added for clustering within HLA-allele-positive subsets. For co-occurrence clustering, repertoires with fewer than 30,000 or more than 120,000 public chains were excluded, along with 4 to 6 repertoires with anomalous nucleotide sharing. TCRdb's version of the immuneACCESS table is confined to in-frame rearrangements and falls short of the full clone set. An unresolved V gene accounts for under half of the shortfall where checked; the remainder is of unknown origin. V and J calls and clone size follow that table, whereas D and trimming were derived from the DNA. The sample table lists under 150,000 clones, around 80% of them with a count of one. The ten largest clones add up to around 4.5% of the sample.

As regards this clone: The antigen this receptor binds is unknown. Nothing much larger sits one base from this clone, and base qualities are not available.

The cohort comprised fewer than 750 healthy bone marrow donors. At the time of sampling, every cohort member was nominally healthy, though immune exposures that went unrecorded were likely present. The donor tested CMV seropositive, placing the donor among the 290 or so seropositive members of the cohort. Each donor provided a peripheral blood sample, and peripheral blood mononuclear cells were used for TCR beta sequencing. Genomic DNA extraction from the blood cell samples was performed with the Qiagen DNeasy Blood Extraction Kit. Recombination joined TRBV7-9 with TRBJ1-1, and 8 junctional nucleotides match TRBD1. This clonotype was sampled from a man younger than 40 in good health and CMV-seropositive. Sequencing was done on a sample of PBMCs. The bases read TGTGCCAGCAGCTTAGGGCCAGGGGGCTTCACTGAAGCTTTCTTT. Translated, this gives CASSLGPGGFTEAFF.